Shown below are 27 T cell receptor beta chains from a single sample sequenced in a study of human T cells and chemical hapten exposure. Regarding time point: patch test 2, 6 weeks after DPC sensitization. This sample's treatment: therapeutic diphenylcyclopropenone sensitization with weekly scalp DPC. From the RACE reads, TCRdb called clonotypes with MiXCR, one entry per CDR3 protein. The sample includes about 84,000 distinct CDR3 sequences, 10% of them seen just once. Sequenced here: whole blood, sampled in connection with sensitization to the hapten diphenylcyclopropenone (DPC). Receptors were obtained from a woman in her 50s with alopecia areata. Some clones in this sample may be carry-over from other donors' samples.

This clonotype was seen ten or more times. V and J are TRBV28 and TRBJ2-7; tentative D call: TRBD1 (5 bases). Germline CDR1 and CDR2: MDHEN and SYDVKM. Trimming left V 3 bases short and J 3 bases short, with 12 bases between. The CDR3 is 14 residues long. The CDR3 coding sequence is TGTGCCAGCAGTTTCCCAGGGTCACACTACGAGCAGTACTTC. Its protein is CASSFPGSHYEQYF.

This clonotype was picked up a small number of times. The V and J genes are TRBV3-1 and TRBJ2-7; unclear D gene. Germline values: CDR1 LGHDT, CDR2 YNNKEL (reference sequence). V lost 1 base, J lost 0 bases, and 7 bases lay in between. The CDR3 is 14 residues long. In DNA form, the CDR3 reads TGTGCCAGCAGCCAAGTTTGGCACTCCTACGAGCAGTACTTC. Encoded protein: CASSQVWHSYEQYF.

In its sample, this clonotype was seen many times. The genes are TRBV3-1 and TRBJ1-1; no firm D call. CDR1 is LGHDT and CDR2 is YNNKEL in the germline V gene (reference sequence). V was pared by 4 bases and J by 2 bases, with 17 bases between. This CDR3 is built from 16 residues. The CDR3 here is CASSPVGRARNTEAFF. CDR3 in DNA: TGTGCCAGCAGCCCTGTGGGCAGAGCCCGCAACACTGAAGCTTTCTTT. Variable domain in full (rest from reference TRBV3-1 and TRBJ1-1): DTAVSQTPKYLVTQMGNDKSIKCEQNLGHDTMYWYKQDSKKFLKIMFSYNNKELIINETVPNRFSPKSPDKAHLNLHINSLELGDSAVYFCASSPVGRARNTEAFFGQGTRLTVV.

This clonotype was detected only once. J is TRBJ2-7 and V is TRBV29-1, with a possible D match to TRBD1 (6 bases). V was pared by 3 bases and J by 3 bases, with 21 bases between. Per the germline V gene, CDR1 is SQVTM and CDR2 is ANQGSEA. CDR3 length: 16 amino acids. The CDR3 sequence is CSVDGPGARGYYEQYF. Here the CDR3 DNA reads TGCAGCGTTGATGGCCCAGGGGCTAGGGGGTACTACGAGCAGTACTTC.

This clonotype was picked up many times. V and J are TRBV5-8 and TRBJ2-1; 7 nucleotides line up with TRBD2. This CDR3 has 13 amino acids. The junction had 10 bases not matched to a gene; V was cut back by 0 bases and J by 16 bases. Germline CDR1 is SGHTS and CDR2 is YDEGEE. The CDR3 sequence is CASSLAGLAVYFF. The CDR3 bases are TGTGCCAGCAGCTTGGCGGGGCTAGCGGTTTATTTCTTC. Filled out from reference TRBV5-8 and TRBJ2-1, the complete variable domain reads EAGVTQSPTHLIKTRGQQATLRCSPISGHTSVYWYQQALGLGLQFLLWYDEGEERNRGNFPPRFSGRQFPNYSSELNVNALELEDSALYLCASSLAGLAVYFFGPGTRLTVL.

V gene TRBV5-6 combines with J gene TRBJ2-7, with D possibly TRBD2 on 5 matching bases. Per the germline V gene, CDR1 is SGHDT and CDR2 is YYEEEE. V lost 3 bases, J lost 5 bases, and 15 bases lay in between. The CDR3 length is 14 residues. CDR3: CASSSVRESNEQYF. The DNA of the CDR3 is TGTGCCAGCAGCTCCGTAAGGGAGTCAAACGAGCAGTACTTC.

This clonotype was seen repeatedly, ten times or more. The chain has TRBV29-1 and TRBJ1-2, with D tentatively TRBD1 (5 bases). CDR3 length: 11 residues. Germline V CDR1 and CDR2: SQVTM, ANQGSEA. V gave up 6 bases and J gave up 4 bases, with 9 bases separating them. The CDR3 sequence: CSVGLSYGYTF. Written as DNA, the CDR3 is TGCAGCGTGGGGCTCTCCTATGGCTACACCTTC.

This clonotype turned up a few times. The J gene is TRBJ1-4, the V gene TRBV29-1, with D uncertain. The CDR3 loop spans 13 amino acids. Germline CDR1 is SQVTM and CDR2 is ANQGSEA. V was cut by 4 bases and J by 4 bases, with 10 bases left in between. The CDR3 loop is CSVASQLNEKLFF. Here the CDR3 DNA reads TGCAGCGTTGCCTCGCAGCTTAATGAAAAACTGTTTTTT. Using reference TRBV29-1 and TRBJ1-4 for the parts outside the CDR3, the full variable domain is SAVISQKPSRDICQRGTSLTIQCQVDSQVTMMFWYRQQPGQSLTLIATANQGSEATYESGFVIDKFPISRPNLTFSTLTVSNMSPEDSSIYLCSVASQLNEKLFFGSGTQLSVL.

This sequence joins TRBV7-3 and TRBJ2-1; 13 positions agree with TRBD2. The CDR3 is made up of 21 amino acids. Germline lookup yields CDR1 SGHTA and CDR2 FQGTGA. Trimming cost V 5 bases and J 0 bases; bases outside gene matches: 16. CDR3 bases: TGTGCCAGCAGCCCTATCCCGGGACTAGCGGGACTCCGGAGCTCCTACAATGAGCAGTTCTTC. Translation: CASSPIPGLAGLRSSYNEQFF. Complete variable domain (other parts from reference TRBV7-3 and TRBJ2-1): GAGVSQTPSNKVTEKGKYVELRCDPISGHTALYWYRQSLGQGPEFLIYFQGTGAADDSGLPNDRFFAVRPEGSVSTLKIQRTERGDSAVYLCASSPIPGLAGLRSSYNEQFFGPGTRLTVL.

This chain links TRBV2 with TRBJ1-3; TRBD1 is a possible D gene (5 bases). The CDR3 has 13 residues. Germline V gives CDR1 SNHLY, CDR2 FYNNEI. The germline V and J ends were trimmed by 5 bases and 4 bases, with 9 bases remaining between them. The chain's CDR3 is CASSPGIGNTIYF. CDR3 bases: TGTGCCAGCAGTCCAGGGATCGGAAACACCATATATTTT. The complete variable domain, with remaining parts taken from reference TRBV2 and TRBJ1-3, reads EPEVTQTPSHQVTQMGQEVILRCVPISNHLYFYWYRQILGQKVEFLVSFYNNEISEKSEIFDDQFSVERPDGSNFTLKIRSTKLEDSAMYFCASSPGIGNTIYFGEGSWLTVV.

This clonotype was seen many times. This chain uses TRBV7-8 with TRBJ1-4; 7 bases line up with TRBD1. The CDR3 consists of 14 residues. Germline trimming cut 5 bases from V and 8 bases from J; bases unmatched to any gene: 8. Germline lookup yields CDR1 SGHVS and CDR2 FQNEAQ. The CDR3 DNA follows: TGTGCCAGCAGCAACTACAGGGGTCGGGAAAAACTGTTTTTT. Protein: CASSNYRGREKLFF.

This sequence joins TRBV29-1 and TRBJ2-1; 7 bases are a match to TRBD2. Germline V gene lookup returns CDR1 SQVTM and CDR2 ANQGSEA. The CDR3 consists of 12 residues. J gave up 10 bases and V 7 bases, and 10 bases lay outside the gene matches. CDR3 bases: TGCAGCGGTACGCCAGGGAGGGGCGAGCAGTTCTTC. Translated, it gives CSGTPGRGEQFF.

There are a few counts of this clonotype. This chain connects TRBV12-5 to TRBJ1-6; the D is unclear. Trimming cost V 4 bases and J 10 bases, with 17 bases left between them. Germline CDR1 and CDR2: LGHNT and FRNRAP. The CDR3 totals 15 residues. The CDR3 region has the DNA TGTGCTAGTGGTTATGGGAGAGGCCATGGGTCACCCCTCCACTTT. Residues: CASGYGRGHGSPLHF.

This clonotype has ten or more counts. The chain joins TRBV29-1 to TRBJ1-2; D gene unclear. The V gene's germline CDR1 is SQVTM and CDR2 ANQGSEA. This CDR3 has 15 amino acids. Deletions cut 1 base from V and 2 bases from J, with 14 bases between. The CDR3 protein is CSVEAFGNLNYGYTF. The DNA for the CDR3 is TGCAGCGTTGAAGCCTTCGGCAACTTAAACTATGGCTACACCTTC.

J is TRBJ1-1 and V is TRBV4-1; D not resolved. Germline V CDR1 and CDR2: MGHRA, YSYEKL. This CDR3 spans 11 amino acids. The V end lost 8 bases, the J end lost 8 bases, and 12 bases lay between the germline ends. CDR3 sequence: CASGRSSEAFF. The CDR3 DNA is TGCGCCAGCGGAAGAAGCTCCGAAGCTTTCTTT.

This clonotype was counted many times. The rearrangement links TRBV6-2 or TRBV6-3 to TRBJ2-1; D is uncertain. CDR1 is MNHEY, CDR2 SVGEGT, per germline. V shed 6 bases and J shed 7 bases, with 7 bases lying between them. The CDR3 consists of 11 residues. The chain's CDR3 is CASSPRNEQFF. The CDR3, as DNA: TGTGCCAGCAGCCCCCGTAATGAGCAGTTCTTC.

The chain employs TRBV6-5 and TRBJ1-4, with TRBD1 matching over 9 bases. Germline CDR1 MNHEY, CDR2 SVGAGI. The CDR3 covers 15 residues. V was pared by 0 bases and J by 7 bases, with 3 bases of the junction left unmatched. In DNA form, the CDR3 reads TGTGCCAGCAGTTACTCTGGGGGACAGGGTGAAAAACTGTTTTTT. It is translated as CASSYSGGQGEKLFF.

The sample holds a few counts of this clonotype. The chain couples TRBV3-1 to TRBJ2-1; D not resolved. The CDR3 sequence is 15 residues long. CDR1 is LGHDT and CDR2 is YNNKEL in the germline V gene (reference sequence). Trimming removed 4 bases at V and 0 bases at J, with 10 bases between. The CDR3 loop is CASSPQVSSYNEQFF. CDR3 sequence (DNA): TGTGCCAGCAGCCCCCAGGTGAGCTCCTACAATGAGCAGTTCTTC.

The chain is built from TRBV9 and TRBJ2-1, with D maybe TRBD1 (6 bases). Trimming pared 1 base from V and 1 base from J, leaving 15 bases between. The CDR3 runs to 17 residues. The germline CDR1 and CDR2 sequences are SGDLS and YYNGEE. Written as DNA, the CDR3 is TGTGCCAGCAGCGTACTACCAGGGGATGGGTCCTACAATGAGCAGTTCTTC. It codes for CASSVLPGDGSYNEQFF.

This clonotype occurred a few times. The rearrangement joins TRBV4-1 to TRBJ2-2; either TRBD1 or TRBD2 may fit D (5 bases each). CDR1 and CDR2 (germline): MGHRA, YSYEKL. Trimming left V 2 bases short and J 9 bases short, with 10 bases between. The CDR3 consists of 13 residues. The CDR3 DNA reads as TGCGCCAGCAGCCAACGGGACGGCCGGGAGCTGTTTTTT. It translates to CASSQRDGRELFF.

There are a few counts of this clonotype. The J gene is TRBJ2-2, the V gene TRBV6-2 or TRBV6-3; 8 bases align to TRBD2. This CDR3 region has 16 residues. The V gene end was trimmed by 4 bases and the J gene end by 5 bases; junction bases not matched to a gene: 9. CDR1 and CDR2 from the germline V gene are MNHEY and SVGEGT. Written as DNA, the CDR3 is TGTGCCAGCAGTTCCTTTCGGAGCGGGAGAACCGGGGAGCTGTTTTTT. As protein: CASSSFRSGRTGELFF.

This sequence joins TRBV7-2 and TRBJ1-1; D ambiguous. V was cut by 8 bases and J by 0 bases, with 10 bases left in between. CDR3 length equals 13 residues. CDR1 is SGHTA, CDR2 FQGNSA, per germline. DNA of the CDR3: TGTGCCAGCCGACCACCGCTGAACACTGAAGCTTTCTTT. Encoded protein: CASRPPLNTEAFF.

This clonotype was seen many times. J is TRBJ2-1 and V is TRBV12-3 or TRBV12-4, with D perhaps TRBD2 (6 bases). This CDR3 has 17 residues. Trimming left V 6 bases short and J 4 bases short, with 22 bases between. In nucleotides, the CDR3 is TGTGCCAGCAGCGACTCAGTAGGAGGGAGTGGATACAATGAGCAGTTCTTC. Its protein product is CASSDSVGGSGYNEQFF.

The chain employs TRBV5-1 and TRBJ2-5, with 7 nucleotides matching TRBD1. The trim removed 5 bases at V and 2 bases at J, leaving 6 bases unmatched. The CDR3 has 14 residues. Looked up from germline, CDR1 is SGHRS and CDR2 is YFSETQ. The CDR3 bases are TGCGCCAGCAGGGGACAGACGACGCAAGAGACCCAGTACTTC. It encodes CASRGQTTQETQYF.

This clonotype has only a few counts. This chain connects TRBV11-3 to TRBJ2-1; weak D call: TRBD1 (5 bases). V lost 4 bases, J lost 4 bases, and 11 bases lay in between. Germline assignment: CDR1 SGHNT and CDR2 YENEEA. This CDR3 is 14 amino acids long. For the CDR3, the DNA is TGTGCCAGCAGCTCAAGGGGCGCTTACAATGAGCAGTTCTTC. Its protein is CASSSRGAYNEQFF.

This chain links TRBV4-2 with TRBJ2-4; D possibly matches TRBD1 or TRBD2 (5 bases each). The V end lost 3 bases, the J end lost 2 bases, and 14 bases lay between the germline ends. Germline CDR1 LGHNA, CDR2 YNFKEQ. The length of the CDR3 is 16 residues. The CDR3 DNA reads TGTGCCAGCAGCCACATTTTTCGGGGACCCAAAAACATTCAGTACTTC. It encodes CASSHIFRGPKNIQYF.

This clonotype was recorded many times. This chain connects TRBV6-5 to TRBJ2-2; perhaps TRBD1 as D (6 bases). There are 15 residues in the CDR3. Trimming removed 5 bases from V and 0 bases from J, with 10 bases in between. Germline CDR1 reads MNHEY; CDR2 reads SVGAGI. The CDR3 coding sequence is TGTGCCAGCAGTGCTCGGGACACGAACACCGGGGAGCTGTTTTTT. Translated, it gives CASSARDTNTGELFF.